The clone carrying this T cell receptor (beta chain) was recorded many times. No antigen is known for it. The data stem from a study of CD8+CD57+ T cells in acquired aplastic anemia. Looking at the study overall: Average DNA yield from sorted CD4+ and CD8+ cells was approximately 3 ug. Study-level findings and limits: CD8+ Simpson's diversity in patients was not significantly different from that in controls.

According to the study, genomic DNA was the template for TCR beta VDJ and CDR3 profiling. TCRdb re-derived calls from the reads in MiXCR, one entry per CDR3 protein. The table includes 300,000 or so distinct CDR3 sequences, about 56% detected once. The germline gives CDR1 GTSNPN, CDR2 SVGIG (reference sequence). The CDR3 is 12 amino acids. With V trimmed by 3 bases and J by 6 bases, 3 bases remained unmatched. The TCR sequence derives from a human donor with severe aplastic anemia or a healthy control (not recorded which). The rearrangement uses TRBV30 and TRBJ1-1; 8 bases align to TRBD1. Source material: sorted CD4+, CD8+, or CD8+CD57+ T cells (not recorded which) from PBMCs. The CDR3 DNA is TGTGCCTGGAGCGACAGGGGACCTGAAGCTTTCTTT. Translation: CAWSDRGPEAFF. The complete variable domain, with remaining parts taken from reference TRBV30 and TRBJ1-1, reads SQTIHQWPATLVQPVGSPLSLECTVEGTSNPNLYWYRQAAGRGLQLLFYSVGIGQISSEVPQNLSASRPQDRQFILSSKKLLLSDSGFYLCAWSDRGPEAFFGQGTRLTVV.